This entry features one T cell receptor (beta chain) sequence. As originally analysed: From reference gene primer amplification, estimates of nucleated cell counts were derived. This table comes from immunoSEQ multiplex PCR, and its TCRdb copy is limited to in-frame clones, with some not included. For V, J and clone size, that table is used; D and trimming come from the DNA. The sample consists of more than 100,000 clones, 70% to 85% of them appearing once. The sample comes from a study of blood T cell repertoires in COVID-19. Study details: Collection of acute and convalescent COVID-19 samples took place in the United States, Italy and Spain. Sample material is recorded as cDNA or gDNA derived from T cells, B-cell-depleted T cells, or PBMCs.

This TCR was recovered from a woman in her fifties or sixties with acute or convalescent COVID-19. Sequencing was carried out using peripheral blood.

The CDR3 sequence is CSVEGDGGISGNTIYF. CDR3 nucleotides: TGCAGCGTTGAAGGGGACGGGGGAATCTCTGGAAACACCATATATTTT. J is TRBJ1-3 and V is TRBV29-1; D may be TRBD1 (5 bases). The CDR3 is 16 amino acids. The germline CDR1 and CDR2 sequences are SQVTM and ANQGSEA. Trimming took off 1 base at V and 0 bases at J, with 13 bases between the two ends.